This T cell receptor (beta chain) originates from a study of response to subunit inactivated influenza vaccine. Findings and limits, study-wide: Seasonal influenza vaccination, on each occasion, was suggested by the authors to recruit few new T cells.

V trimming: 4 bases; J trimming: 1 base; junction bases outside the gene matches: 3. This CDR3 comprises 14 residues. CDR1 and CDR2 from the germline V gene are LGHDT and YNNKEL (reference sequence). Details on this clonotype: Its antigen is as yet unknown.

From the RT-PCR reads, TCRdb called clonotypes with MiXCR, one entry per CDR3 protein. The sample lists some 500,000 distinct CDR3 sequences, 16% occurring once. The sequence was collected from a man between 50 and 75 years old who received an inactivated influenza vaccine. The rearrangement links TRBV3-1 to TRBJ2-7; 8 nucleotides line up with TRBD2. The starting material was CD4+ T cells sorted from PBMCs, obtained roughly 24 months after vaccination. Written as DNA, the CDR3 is TGTGCCAGCAGCCTCGGGACTAGGTCCTACGAGCAGTACTTC. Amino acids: CASSLGTRSYEQYF.